One and the same sample provided the 19 T cell receptor beta chains below, sequenced in a study of T cells in Graves' hyperthyroidism and ophthalmopathy. Researchers took RNA transcripts and amplified the TCR beta CDR3 regions from them. HTBI primers drove first-round RT-PCR of the TCR CDR3. From the multiplex PCR reads, TCRdb called clonotypes with MiXCR, one entry per CDR3 protein. The repertoire has about 600,000 distinct CDR3 sequences, about 14% of them found once; the top ten carry around 13%. The sequenced material came from blood. The receptors come from a woman aged 50 to 60 with Graves' ophthalmopathy.

With regard to this clonotype: One junction end disagrees with the germline gene, perhaps due to a read error. The CDR3 reads CASSLRGPTTNEKLFF. DNA for the CDR3: TGCGCCAGCAGCTTGCGGGGTCCGACAACTAATGAAAAACTGTTTTTT. This chain joins TRBV5-5 and TRBJ1-4, with D unclear. The CDR3 extends over 16 amino acids. In germline, CDR1 is SGHKS, CDR2 YYEKEE (reference sequence).

This clonotype showed up many times. The chain is built from TRBV10-3 and TRBJ1-1, with TRBD1 matching over 9 bases. V lost 6 bases to trimming and J lost 3 bases; unmatched junction nucleotides: 5. The CDR3 sequence is 14 residues long. Germline V gene sequence: CDR1 ENHRY, CDR2 SYGVKD. CDR3: CAISRDRDDTEAFF. CDR3 nucleotide sequence: TGTGCCATCAGCCGGGACAGGGATGACACTGAAGCTTTCTTT.

This sequence joins TRBV27 and TRBJ2-3, with no clear D. The CDR3 runs 15 residues. Per germline, CDR1 MNHEY and CDR2 SMNVEV (reference sequence). V dropped 5 bases and J dropped 2 bases, with 14 bases sitting between them. Here the CDR3 reads CASSPLRTSTDTQYF. The CDR3 DNA reads as TGTGCCAGCAGTCCCCTGAGGACCTCCACAGATACGCAGTATTTT.

At least ten counts were recorded for this clonotype. This chain links TRBV7-3 with TRBJ2-3; 13 bases are a match to TRBD2. Losses at the gene ends were 5 bases for V and 5 bases for J; bases not matched to a gene: 7. The CDR3 runs to 16 residues. Germline loops: CDR1 SGHTA, CDR2 FQGTGA. Here the CDR3 reads CASSVGLAGRGDTQYF. The CDR3 DNA sequence: TGTGCCAGCAGCGTGGGACTAGCGGGACGGGGAGATACGCAGTATTTT.

The table lists this clonotype with many counts. This sequence joins TRBV7-2 and TRBJ2-7; 10 nucleotides agree with TRBD2. The CDR3 loop spans 16 amino acids. CDR1 and CDR2 (germline): SGHTA, FQGNSA. Trimming took 3 bases from V and 5 from J; bases not matched to a gene: 10. The CDR3 bases are TGTGCCAGCAGCTTTGGACCACTAGCGGGAAAACACGAGCAGTACTTC. Its translation is CASSFGPLAGKHEQYF.

The genes are TRBV4-2 and TRBJ2-7; no definite D call. The germline gives CDR1 LGHNA, CDR2 YNFKEQ. The CDR3 extends over 18 amino acids. Trimming removed 2 bases at V and 0 bases at J, with 20 bases between. The CDR3 DNA follows: TGTGCCAGCAGCCAATTTAAAACTGTGGACCAGAGCTCCTACGAGCAGTACTTC. Protein product: CASSQFKTVDQSSYEQYF.

As regards this clonotype: The junction differs from germline at one of its ends, possibly a read error. The chain has TRBV20-1 and TRBJ2-1; tentatively, D is TRBD2 (6 bases). The CDR3 covers 16 residues. Germline assignment: CDR1 DFQATT and CDR2 SNEGSKA (reference sequence). The CDR3 region has the DNA TGCAGTACTAGTAATTGGCGGGATCCCGCATACAATGAGCAGTTCTTC. Its protein product is CSTSNWRDPAYNEQFF.

This clonotype was observed a few times. This sequence joins TRBV9 and TRBJ2-1; 7 bases fit TRBD2. Germline lookup yields CDR1 SGDLS and CDR2 YYNGEE. V trimming: 7 bases; J trimming: 4 bases; junction bases outside the gene matches: 5. The CDR3 runs 13 residues. The CDR3 spells CASGRANYNEQFF. In nucleotides, the CDR3 is TGTGCCAGCGGGAGGGCTAATTACAATGAGCAGTTCTTC.

The J gene is TRBJ2-5, the V gene TRBV20-1, with TRBD1 matching 7 bases. CDR3 length equals 13 residues. Germline CDR1 reads DFQATT; CDR2 reads SNEGSKA (reference sequence). Trimming removed 3 bases from V and 4 bases from J; junction bases left unmatched: 5. The CDR3 coding sequence is TGCAGTGCTAGTTCAGGGGGTGGAGAGACCCAGTACTTC. This translates into CSASSGGGETQYF.

This clonotype showed up many times. J is TRBJ2-3 and V is TRBV2, with D possibly being TRBD1 or TRBD2 (6 bases each). The CDR3 runs to 13 residues. Trimming shortened V by 7 bases and J by 3 bases, and 11 bases separated the two germline ends. The germline CDR1 and CDR2 sequences are SNHLY and FYNNEI. CDR3 region: CASIGGRTDTQYF. For the CDR3, the DNA is TGTGCCAGCATAGGGGGGAGAACAGATACGCAGTATTTT.

This clonotype appeared a few times. The chain links TRBV29-1 to TRBJ2-3; the D gene is possibly TRBD2 (5 bases). The V gene lost 8 bases and the J gene lost 4 bases, with 22 bases spanning the gap. The CDR3 covers 15 residues. Per germline, CDR1 SQVTM and CDR2 ANQGSEA. Written as DNA, the CDR3 is TGCAGCTACGCAGGAGGCCTGAGCCCTGCAGATACGCAGTATTTT. It specifies CSYAGGLSPADTQYF.

This clonotype was found many times. This rearrangement joins TRBV28 to TRBJ1-6; a possible D gene is TRBD1 (6 bases). The germline V and J ends were trimmed by 7 bases and 5 bases, with 18 bases remaining between them. Germline V lookup: CDR1 MDHEN, CDR2 SYDVKM. The CDR3 consists of 16 residues. The CDR3 reads CASNPIPGHDNSPLHF. DNA for the CDR3: TGTGCCAGCAATCCTATCCCGGGACATGATAATTCACCCCTCCACTTT.

Turning to this clonotype: Being one base from a much bigger clone, this may be a read error. The chain recombines TRBV28 with TRBJ2-1; no firm D call. Trimming took off 8 bases at V and 6 bases at J, with 17 bases between the two ends. The CDR3 runs 14 residues. Germline CDR1 MDHEN, CDR2 SYDVKM. The CDR3 sequence: CASRDRPTLNEQFF. The CDR3 DNA reads TGTGCCAGCCGCGATAGGCCAACACTCAATGAGCAGTTCTTC.

This clonotype was counted between two and nine times. V and J are TRBV19 and TRBJ2-7; TRBD1 agrees at 7 bases. There are 14 residues in the CDR3. J gave up 6 bases and V 5 bases, and 10 bases lay outside the gene matches. Germline CDR1 LNHDA, CDR2 SQIVND (reference sequence). DNA for the CDR3: TGTGCCAGTAGTCTCTCCGGACAGGCCATCGAGCAGTACTTC. This gives the protein CASSLSGQAIEQYF.

This clonotype was detected many times. The gene calls are TRBV6-1 and TRBJ2-1; unclear D gene. The CDR3 length is 15 residues. V lost 3 bases, J lost 0 bases, and 9 bases lay in between. Germline-derived CDR1 and CDR2 are MNHNS and SASEGT. DNA for the CDR3: TGTGCCAGCAGTGACGACTTGAGCTCCTACAATGAGCAGTTCTTC. This codes for CASSDDLSSYNEQFF.

This clonotype showed up many times. The gene calls are TRBV20-1 and TRBJ1-5, with no clear D. V lost 6 bases and J lost 1, with 10 bases in between. Germline V CDR1 and CDR2: DFQATT, SNEGSKA (reference sequence). CDR3 size: 13 residues. CDR3 amino acids: CSAAGLSNQPQHF. CDR3 DNA: TGCAGTGCCGCTGGCCTAAGCAATCAGCCCCAGCATTTT.

This chain joins TRBV20-1 and TRBJ2-1, with D possibly matching TRBD2 (6 bases). The V end lost 6 bases, the J end lost 0 bases, and 15 bases lay between the germline ends. CDR3 length: 15 amino acids. In germline, CDR1 is DFQATT, CDR2 SNEGSKA (reference sequence). CDR3 sequence: CSAEGRTGSYNEQFF. CDR3 nucleotide sequence: TGCAGTGCCGAAGGGAGGACTGGCTCCTACAATGAGCAGTTCTTC.

This clonotype was recorded many times. The chain recombines TRBV7-9 with TRBJ1-2; no clear D. The germline CDR1 and CDR2 sequences are SEHNR and FQNEAQ (reference sequence). V was clipped by 1 base and J by 7 bases, with 13 bases between them. The CDR3 sequence is 14 residues long. CDR3 DNA: TGTGCCAGCAGCTTAGATATTAGATGGATTGGCTACACCTTC. Translation: CASSLDIRWIGYTF.

This chain joins TRBV28 and TRBJ2-5; 11 nucleotides match TRBD1. The germline V gene encodes CDR1 MDHEN and CDR2 SYDVKM. The length of the CDR3 is 16 residues. Trimming removed 4 bases from V and 1 base from J; junction bases left unmatched: 5. CDR3 loop: CASSSPGQGGQETQYF. The CDR3 DNA sequence: TGTGCCAGCAGTTCCCCGGGACAGGGGGGCCAAGAGACCCAGTACTTC.